This is a list of T cell receptor beta chains from one sample in a study of CD8 T cells in ankylosing spondylitis. TCRdb reprocessed the 5' RACE reads with MiXCR, giving one entry per CDR3 protein. Of more than 25,000 distinct CDR3 sequences in the sample, 11% to 15% were seen once. The sequenced sample was blood. The receptors derive from a male donor with ankylosing spondylitis or in good health (not recorded which). CDR3s include the opening cysteine and the closing phenylalanine or tryptophan. A D gene is named only where the DNA matches it firmly. Part of the rows lack a size; the others show once, few, many or a class for expanded clones.

j_gene | d_gene | len | v_gene | abundance | CDR3nt | CDR3aa
TRBJ2-1 | - | 14 | TRBV6-2/TRBV6-3 | - | TGTGCCAGCAGTTTATCGTGGGAGTACAATGAGCAGTTCTTC | CASSLSWEYNEQFF
TRBJ1-5 | - | 12 | TRBV20-1 | - | TGCAGTGCCAGACTTGGCAATCAGCCCCAGCATTTT | CSARLGNQPQHF
TRBJ1-6 | - | 14 | TRBV7-3 | few | TGTGCCAGCAGCCTAGACAGCGGGGGCTCACCCCTCCACTTT | CASSLDSGGSPLHF
TRBJ1-6 | TRBD1 | 15 | TRBV12-3/TRBV12-4 | - | TGTGCCAGCACCCCCCGGACAGGGGAAAATTCACCCCTCCACTTT | CASTPRTGENSPLHF
TRBJ1-1 | TRBD1 | 13 | TRBV20-1 | few | TGCAGTGCAAGCACAGGGGGGGGCACTGAAGCTTTCTTT | CSASTGGGTEAFF
TRBJ1-1 | - | 16 | TRBV27 | - | TGTGCCAGCAGTCCCCCCCGAGGGGCGGGTAACACTGAAGCTTTCTTT | CASSPPRGAGNTEAFF
TRBJ2-2 | - | 13 | TRBV5-1 | many | TGCGCCAGCAGCCCAGCGGGCACCGGGGAGCTGTTTTTT | CASSPAGTGELFF
TRBJ2-2 | TRBD1 | 15 | TRBV4-2 | few | TGTGCCAGCAGCCAGGGGACAGATAACACCGGGGAGCTGTTTTTT | CASSQGTDNTGELFF
TRBJ2-7 | TRBD1 | 15 | TRBV28 | - | TGTGCCAGCAGACCCCCGGGACAGGACCCCTCCGAGCAGTACTTC | CASRPPGQDPSEQYF
TRBJ2-1 | TRBD2 | 16 | TRBV3-1 | few | TGTGCCAGCAGCCAAGTTAGAGGGAGGGCCCTCAATGAGCAGTTCTTC | CASSQVRGRALNEQFF
TRBJ2-7 | - | 11 | TRBV28 | few | TGTGCCAGCAGCAGGGAAGGCGAGCAGTACTTC | CASSREGEQYF
TRBJ2-2 | TRBD2 | 17 | TRBV4-2 | - | TGTGCCAGCAGCCAAGTTAGCGGGGGCCTTGGCACCGGGGAGCTGTTTTTT | CASSQVSGGLGTGELFF
TRBJ2-1 | TRBD1 | 14 | TRBV29-1 | - | TGCAGCGCTGGAATGGGACAGGGGTTGAATGAGCAGTTCTTC | CSAGMGQGLNEQFF
TRBJ2-3 | - | 16 | TRBV28 | few | TGTGCCAGCAGCACCTTAGAAAGTCCTAGCACAGATACGCAGTATTTT | CASSTLESPSTDTQYF
TRBJ2-3 | - | 16 | TRBV7-2 | - | TGTGCCAGCAGTCTCGATATAAGCGTCACCGGGGATACGCAGTATTTT | CASSLDISVTGDTQYF
TRBJ2-2 | TRBD1 | 16 | TRBV20-1 | few | TGCAGTGCTAGACCCCCCGGGACAGGGGCCAGCGGGGAGCTGTTTTTT | CSARPPGTGASGELFF
TRBJ2-7 | - | 12 | TRBV12-3/TRBV12-4 | few | TGTGCCAGCAGCCCTCAGGAGAGGGTGCAGTACTTC | CASSPQERVQYF
TRBJ1-5 | TRBD1 | 15 | TRBV4-3 | - | TGCGCCAGCAGTCCAGGGGGGGATAGCAATCAGCCCCAGCATTTT | CASSPGGDSNQPQHF
TRBJ2-4 | - | 15 | TRBV28 | - | TGTGCCAGCAGCCTTGGAGGGATGGCCAAAAACATTCAGTACTTC | CASSLGGMAKNIQYF
TRBJ2-1 | TRBD1 | 12 | TRBV29-1 | - | TGCAGCGTCCAGACAGGGTTCGATGAGCAGTTCTTC | CSVQTGFDEQFF
TRBJ2-4 | - | 14 | TRBV2 | - | TGTGCCAGCAGTAGAAGGGCCCCCAAAAACATTCAGTACTTC | CASSRRAPKNIQYF
TRBJ2-2 | - | 15 | TRBV7-9 | - | TGTGCCAGCAGCTTCATGGCAGGGAACACCGGGGAGCTGTTTTTT | CASSFMAGNTGELFF
TRBJ2-2 | - | 14 | TRBV11-1 | - | TGTGCCAGCAGCCGGACTACGAACACCGGGGAGCTGTTTTTT | CASSRTTNTGELFF
TRBJ2-1 | - | 15 | TRBV19 | few | TGTGCCAGTAGTATTGGGGGTGGACGCTACAATGAGCAGTTCTTC | CASSIGGGRYNEQFF
TRBJ2-5 | TRBD2 | 18 | TRBV3-1 | few | TGTGCCAGCAGCTACAATATTGGGACTAGCGGGAGGTATGAGACCCAGTACTTC | CASSYNIGTSGRYETQYF
TRBJ2-5 | TRBD1 | 14 | TRBV12-3/TRBV12-4 | - | TGTGCCAGCAGACGGGACAGGTACCAAGAGACCCAGTACTTC | CASRRDRYQETQYF
TRBJ2-7 | TRBD1 | 14 | TRBV27 | many | TGTGCCAGCAGTTCGACAGGGAGCTCCTACGAGCAGTACTTC | CASSSTGSSYEQYF
TRBJ2-6 | - | 15 | TRBV5-1 | few | TGCGCCAGCAGTCGGGGGGCTGGCGGGGCCAACGTCCTGACTTTC | CASSRGAGGANVLTF
TRBJ1-4 | - | 14 | TRBV7-9 | few | TGTGCCAGCAGCCCGGGAGCAACTAATGAAAAACTGTTTTTT | CASSPGATNEKLFF
TRBJ2-1 | - | 14 | TRBV4-3 | - | TGCGCCAGCAGCCAAGATAAGGGGGTCGGTGAGCAGTTCTTC | CASSQDKGVGEQFF
TRBJ2-5 | TRBD2 | 15 | TRBV7-8 | - | TGTGCCAGCAGCTGGAGCGGGGGGATTCAAGAGACCCAGTACTTC | CASSWSGGIQETQYF
TRBJ2-3 | - | 14 | TRBV19 | few | TGTGCCAGTAGCTACAGGGTGAACACAGATACGCAGTATTTT | CASSYRVNTDTQYF
TRBJ2-5 | - | 14 | TRBV7-2 | once | TGTGCCAGCAAGAAGCGGGACACCGAAGAGACCCAGTACTTC | CASKKRDTEETQYF
TRBJ1-4 | TRBD1 | 14 | TRBV20-1 | - | TGCAGTGCTAGAGTGGCAGGGGGTAGTGAAAAACTGTTTTTT | CSARVAGGSEKLFF
TRBJ2-5 | - | 12 | TRBV20-1 | medium-sized | TGCAGTGCCCCGGACCCGGCGGAGACCCAGTACTTC | CSAPDPAETQYF
TRBJ1-4 | - | 18 | TRBV3-1 | few | TGTGCCAGCAGCCAAGATTTTTTCAGGGGAGGGACTAATGAAAAACTGTTTTTT | CASSQDFFRGGTNEKLFF
TRBJ2-1 | - | 14 | TRBV4-3 | - | TGCGCCAGCAGCCAAACCGGGACGGGATGGTGGCAGTTCTTC | CASSQTGTGWWQFF